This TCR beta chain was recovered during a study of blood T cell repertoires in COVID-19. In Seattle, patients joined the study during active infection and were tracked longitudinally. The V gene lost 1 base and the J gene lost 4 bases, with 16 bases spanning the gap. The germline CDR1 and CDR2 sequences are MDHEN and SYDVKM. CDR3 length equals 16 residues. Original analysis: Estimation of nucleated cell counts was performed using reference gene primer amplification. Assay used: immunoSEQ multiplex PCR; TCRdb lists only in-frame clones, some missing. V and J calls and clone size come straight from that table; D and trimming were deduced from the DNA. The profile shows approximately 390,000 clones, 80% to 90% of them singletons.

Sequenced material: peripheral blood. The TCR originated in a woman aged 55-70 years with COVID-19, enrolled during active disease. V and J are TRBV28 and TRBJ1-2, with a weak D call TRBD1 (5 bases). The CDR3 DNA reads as TGTGCCAGCAGTTTATTCTCGGCAGGGTCCACCTATGGCTACACCTTC. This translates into CASSLFSAGSTYGYTF.